The source of this T cell receptor (beta chain) is a study of shared clonotypes between healthy human individuals. General observations from the study: Naive subsets generally had larger estimated richness than memory subsets.

Comments on this clone: Its specificity is unknown.

Sequenced by immunoSEQ multiplex PCR; TCRdb stores in-frame clones only, minus some. This table has roughly 500,000 clones, around 95% appearing once. The receptor's source is a woman in her twenties or thirties in good health. Sequencing was carried out using naive CD4+ T cells sorted from blood. As to subset: CD45RA+ positively selected.

CDR3: CASSLGGHPNQETQYF. CDR3 DNA sequence: TGCGCCAGCAGCTTGGGGGGACACCCAAACCAAGAGACCCAGTACTTC. The gene calls are TRBV5-1 and TRBJ2-5; D is perhaps TRBD1 (6 bases). The CDR3 is 16 residues long. Trimming pared 0 bases from V and 0 bases from J, leaving 12 bases between. Germline loops: CDR1 SGHRS, CDR2 YFSETQ.